Included here is one T cell receptor beta chain sequence, with context. This specimen comes from a study of blood T cell repertoires in COVID-19. For the study at large: The study drew acute and convalescent COVID-19 samples from the United States, Italy and Spain.

Participants came from roughly 23 US areas, aged about 18 to 100 years. In assigning cohorts, the study relied on participant-reported clinical history. No more than 2 weeks before study entry, exposed participants had met a case of COVID-19. Clones were read by immunoSEQ multiplex PCR, and TCRdb kept only the in-frame ones, dropping some. The sample holds hundreds of thousands of clones; approximately 91% are singletons and the top ten take 1.2% to 1.5%. Sequenced input: PBMCs or T cells enriched from blood (not recorded which). The TCR originated in a woman younger than 35 who had been exposed to COVID-19.

DNA for the CDR3: TGTGCCAGTAGTCTATTTCCGGATCGGATGAGGGCCGGGGAGCTGTTTTTT. This codes for CASSLFPDRMRAGELFF. The chain is built from TRBV19 and TRBJ2-2, with a possible D match to TRBD2 (5 bases). The CDR3 totals 17 residues. The ends were cut back, 5 bases at V and 6 bases at J, with 22 bases in the middle. The germline gives CDR1 LNHDA, CDR2 SQIVND (reference sequence). Complete variable domain (other parts from reference TRBV19 and TRBJ2-2): DGGITQSPKYLFRKEGQNVTLSCEQNLNHDAMYWYRQDPGQGLRLIYYSQIVNDFQKGDIAEGYSVSREKKESFPLTVTSAQKNPTAFYLCASSLFPDRMRAGELFFGEGSRLTVL.